The source of this T cell receptor beta chain is a study of blood T cell repertoires in COVID-19. Generated by immunoSEQ multiplex PCR, the TCRdb table keeps only in-frame clones and is missing some. This table has more than 45,000 clones, more than 80% appearing once. V shed 4 bases and J 8 bases; nucleotides not matched to a gene: 5. There are 14 residues in the CDR3. The V gene's germline CDR1 is SNHLY and CDR2 FYNNEI. The rearrangement links TRBV2 to TRBJ1-6; 7 bases match TRBD1. The sequenced sample consisted of peripheral blood. This receptor was obtained from a man aged 40-55 years with acute or convalescent COVID-19. CDR3 bases: TGTGCCAGCAGTGTTTCTCAGGGGGATTCACCCCTCCACTTT. The encoded protein is CASSVSQGDSPLHF.